This T cell receptor (beta chain) stems from a study of T cells after yellow fever vaccination. Study-level background: Preparation of the low-cell-number fractions used SMART-Seq v4 Ultra Low Input.

As regards this clonotype: Its specificity is not known.

The CDR3 is 16 amino acids. Germline loops: CDR1 SQVTM, CDR2 ANQGSEA. J gave up 2 bases and V 4 bases, and 12 bases lay outside the gene matches. Study results and caveats: Across the CD4 and CD8 compartments, a small share of clonotypes was present in both. The secondary response was weaker, and its peak arrived faster, on day 5 versus 15.

TCR cDNA was made by 5'RACE template switching, adding a universal primer site and UMIs. Using its own MiXCR run on the 5' RACE reads, TCRdb lists one record per CDR3 protein. This table has around 230,000 distinct CDR3 sequences, approximately 6.7% appearing once. Sequenced material: CD4+ T cells sorted from PBMCs, taken on the day of the yellow fever booster vaccination. The TCR originated in a man younger than 40 who received the YFV17D yellow fever vaccine. V usage is TRBV29-1 and J usage is TRBJ2-3; TRBD2 matches at 7 bases. CDR3 in DNA: TGCAGCGTTGCCATTGGGAGGGAGACCCCCACAGATACGCAGTATTTT. It codes for CSVAIGRETPTDTQYF.